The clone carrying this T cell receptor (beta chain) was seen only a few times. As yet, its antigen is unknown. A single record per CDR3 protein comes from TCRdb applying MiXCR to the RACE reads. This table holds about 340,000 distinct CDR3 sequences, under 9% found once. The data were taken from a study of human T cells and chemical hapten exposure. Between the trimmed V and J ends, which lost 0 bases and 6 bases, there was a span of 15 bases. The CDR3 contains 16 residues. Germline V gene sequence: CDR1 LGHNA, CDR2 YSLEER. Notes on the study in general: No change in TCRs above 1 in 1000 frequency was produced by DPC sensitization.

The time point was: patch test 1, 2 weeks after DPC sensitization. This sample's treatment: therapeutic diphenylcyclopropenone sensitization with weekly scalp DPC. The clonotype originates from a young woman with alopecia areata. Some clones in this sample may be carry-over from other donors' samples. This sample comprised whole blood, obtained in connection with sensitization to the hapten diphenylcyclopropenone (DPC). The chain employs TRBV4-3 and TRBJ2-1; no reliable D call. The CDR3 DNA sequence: TGCGCCAGCAGCCAAGATTTGACACCACGAGGCAATGAGCAGTTCTTC. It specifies CASSQDLTPRGNEQFF.